A single sample gave rise to the 25 T cell receptor beta chains below, sequenced in a study of T cell repertoires in cytomegalovirus infection. A single record per CDR3 protein comes from TCRdb applying MiXCR to the reads. The profile shows under 850,000 distinct CDR3 sequences, approximately 34% of them singletons. The sample was PBMCs. The receptors here all came from a human donor in good health (CMV status not recorded). Some clones in this sample may be carry-over from other donors' samples.

Comments on this clonotype: This could be a read error, since a much larger clone is one nucleotide away. The gene calls are TRBV5-6 and TRBJ1-2; no clear D. The CDR3 contains 13 residues. V was shortened by 0 bases and J by 2 bases, with 5 bases between the two germline ends. CDR1 SGHDT and CDR2 YYEEEE come from the germline V gene. The CDR3 protein is CASSLDENYGYTF. CDR3 nucleotide sequence: TGTGCCAGCAGCTTGGACGAAAACTATGGCTACACCTTC.

This clonotype was seen a few times. This chain joins TRBV30 and TRBJ1-2; no definite D call. Between the trimmed V and J ends, which lost 2 bases and 8 bases, there was a span of 12 bases. Germline V gene sequence: CDR1 GTSNPN, CDR2 SVGIG (reference sequence). The CDR3 runs 12 residues. CDR3 amino acids: CAWSPIGRGYTF. The CDR3 DNA reads TGTGCCTGGAGTCCGATCGGGAGAGGCTACACCTTC.

V is TRBV12-3 or TRBV12-4 and J is TRBJ1-2; the D is unclear. The CDR3 consists of 12 residues. Trimming took 2 bases from V and 7 from J, leaving 8 bases between them. The CDR3 loop is CASSLLGSGYTF. The DNA of the CDR3 is TGTGCCAGCAGTTTACTCGGAAGTGGCTACACCTTC.

At least ten counts were recorded for this clonotype. CDR3 nucleotide sequence: TGTGCCAGCAGCGCTGGGAAAGAGCAGTACTTC. It yields the protein CASSAGKEQYF. V is TRBV7-2 and J is TRBJ2-7; D gene unclear. CDR3 length: 11 residues. The germline V gene encodes CDR1 SGHTA and CDR2 FQGNSA. The V and J ends lost 5 bases and 7 bases respectively, with 9 bases between them. Filled out from reference TRBV7-2 and TRBJ2-7, the complete variable domain reads GAGVSQSPSNKVTEKGKDVELRCDPISGHTALYWYRQSLGQGLEFLIYFQGNSAPDKSGLPSDRFSAERTGGSVSTLTIQRTQQEDSAVYLCASSAGKEQYFGPGTRLTVT.

The CDR3, as DNA: TGTGCCAGCAGCCCCCGTGGTCGCGAAGGGGGCTACACCTTC. It is translated as CASSPRGREGGYTF. V is TRBV3-1 and J is TRBJ1-2; D is unresolved. This CDR3 has 14 residues. Trimming removed 4 bases from V and 8 bases from J, with 17 bases in between. Germline V lookup: CDR1 LGHDT, CDR2 YNNKEL (reference sequence).

The chain links TRBV4-2 to TRBJ2-1; D is possibly TRBD1 (7 bases). The ends were cut back, 1 base at V and 5 bases at J, with 12 bases in the middle. Germline CDR1 and CDR2: LGHNA and YNFKEQ. The CDR3 runs to 15 residues. CDR3 coding DNA: TGTGCCAGCAGCCAAGGACAGGGCGGGGACAATGAGCAGTTCTTC. Amino acid sequence: CASSQGQGGDNEQFF.

This clonotype was recorded a few times. The rearrangement links TRBV7-9 to TRBJ1-1; D is unclear. CDR3 size: 11 residues. V lost 3 bases and J lost 7, with 6 bases in between. Germline V CDR1 and CDR2: SEHNR, FQNEAQ (reference sequence). The CDR3 sequence is CASSFTVEAFF. The CDR3 region has the DNA TGTGCCAGCAGCTTCACGGTTGAAGCTTTCTTT.

The genes are TRBV11-2 and TRBJ2-7; no clear D. This CDR3 region has 14 residues. From germline, CDR1 is SGHAT and CDR2 FQNNGV. Trimming took 3 bases from V and 0 from J, leaving 9 bases between them. CDR3 DNA: TGTGCCAGCAGCTTTCGTCTGGACTCCTACGAGCAGTACTTC. Translated, it gives CASSFRLDSYEQYF.

V and J are TRBV3-1 and TRBJ2-2; a possible D gene is TRBD1 (5 bases). The germline gives CDR1 LGHDT, CDR2 YNNKEL (reference sequence). The CDR3 loop spans 12 amino acids. Trimming pared 0 bases from V and 12 bases from J, leaving 8 bases between. This chain's CDR3 is CASSQEGPKLFF. The CDR3 DNA follows: TGTGCCAGCAGCCAAGAGGGGCCGAAGCTGTTTTTT.

The gene calls are TRBV29-1 and TRBJ2-1, with 7 bases fitting TRBD2. This CDR3 comprises 17 residues. CDR1 SQVTM and CDR2 ANQGSEA come from the germline V gene. With V trimmed by 6 bases and J by 0 bases, 14 bases remained unmatched. In DNA, the CDR3 is TGCAGCGTCGGGGGGTTAGTTTGGTCGTACTCCTACAATGAGCAGTTCTTC. Protein sequence: CSVGGLVWSYSYNEQFF.

CDR3 amino acids: CSVELRDRGKSTLHF. CDR3 coding DNA: TGCAGCGTGGAACTTCGGGACAGGGGGAAGTCAACCCTCCACTTT. The chain combines TRBV29-1 with TRBJ1-6, with TRBD1 identical over 11 bases. Germline V gene lookup returns CDR1 SQVTM and CDR2 ANQGSEA. The V and J ends lost 6 bases and 14 bases, in that order; junction bases with no gene match: 15. The CDR3 has 15 residues.

This chain joins TRBV7-2 and TRBJ1-5; D is uncertain. Trimming stripped 5 bases from V and 2 bases from J, with 16 bases between. Germline V gives CDR1 SGHTA, CDR2 FQGNSA. The CDR3 spans 16 residues. CDR3 region: CASSAGKRGGNQPQHF. The CDR3 nucleotides are TGTGCCAGCAGCGCGGGAAAACGAGGAGGCAATCAGCCCCAGCATTTT. The full variable domain, completed using reference TRBV7-2 and TRBJ1-5, is GAGVSQSPSNKVTEKGKDVELRCDPISGHTALYWYRQSLGQGLEFLIYFQGNSAPDKSGLPSDRFSAERTGGSVSTLTIQRTQQEDSAVYLCASSAGKRGGNQPQHFGDGTRLSIL.

The CDR3 region is CASSGAAGGYEQYF. In nucleotides, the CDR3 is TGTGCCAGCAGTGGAGCGGCAGGGGGGTACGAGCAGTACTTC. The chain has TRBV6-1 and TRBJ2-7, with a tentative D call TRBD1 (7 bases). V gave up 4 bases and J gave up 4 bases, with 14 bases separating them. Germline CDR1 is MNHNS and CDR2 is SASEGT. The CDR3 runs to 14 residues.

This clonotype came up a few times. The chain employs TRBV11-3 and TRBJ2-1; D is perhaps TRBD2 (7 bases). The CDR3 runs to 16 residues. Germline values: CDR1 SGHNT, CDR2 YENEEA. With 10 bases removed from V and 5 bases from J, the gap between germline ends came to 24 bases. CDR3 sequence (DNA): TGTGCCATTAATAGTTCATCGGGGGGCGTCCACAATGAGCAGTTCTTC. This codes for CAINSSSGGVHNEQFF.

This clonotype was picked up a small number of times. The V call is TRBV20-1, the J call TRBJ1-1, with D hard to call. Deletions cut 5 bases from V and 11 bases from J, with 12 bases between. Germline V gene sequence: CDR1 DFQATT, CDR2 SNEGSKA (reference sequence). This CDR3 comprises 10 residues. CDR3 nucleotide sequence: TGCAGTGCTCTCCTTGAGGCGGCTTTCTTT. Its protein product is CSALLEAAFF.

This clonotype has only a few counts. The chain is built from TRBV12-3 or TRBV12-4 and TRBJ1-1; D perhaps matches TRBD1 (5 bases). This CDR3 comprises 15 residues. V was clipped by 5 bases and J by 5 bases, with 18 bases between them. DNA of the CDR3: TGTGCCAGCAGTACCGCGGGGACTTCGTGGACTGAAGCTTTCTTT. Protein product: CASSTAGTSWTEAFF.

The table lists this clonotype with a few counts. The V call is TRBV28, the J call TRBJ1-2, with 7 bases matching TRBD1. CDR3 length equals 14 residues. Germline V CDR1 and CDR2: MDHEN, SYDVKM. With V trimmed by 3 bases and J by 5 bases, 6 bases remained unmatched. The CDR3 DNA reads TGTGCCAGCAGTTTCAGAGGGGGCGCGTATGGCTACACCTTC. Translation: CASSFRGGAYGYTF.

This clonotype was found many times. This sequence joins TRBV7-2 and TRBJ2-1; D could derive from TRBD1 or TRBD2 (5 bases each). In germline, CDR1 is SGHTA, CDR2 FQGNSA. Trimming took 5 bases from V and 3 from J, leaving 20 bases between them. The CDR3 runs to 17 residues. CDR3 DNA sequence: TGTGCCAGCAGCGGCCGGGGCCGAAGTAAGGGCTACAATGAGCAGTTCTTC. Translation: CASSGRGRSKGYNEQFF.

This rearrangement joins TRBV28 to TRBJ2-7; unclear D gene. This CDR3 is 13 amino acids long. CDR1 is MDHEN, CDR2 SYDVKM, per germline. With 3 bases removed from V and 0 bases from J, the gap between germline ends came to 6 bases. The CDR3 protein is CASSLVRSYEQYF. CDR3 bases: TGTGCCAGCAGTTTGGTCCGCTCCTACGAGCAGTACTTC.

This rearrangement joins TRBV7-2 to TRBJ2-1; TRBD2 matches 9 bases. CDR1 SGHTA and CDR2 FQGNSA come from the germline V gene. The CDR3 is 18 amino acids. V shed 4 bases and J 0 bases; nucleotides not matched to a gene: 10. The CDR3 coding sequence is TGTGCCAGCAGCTCCCCGGCTAGCGGGGTTAGCTCCTACAATGAGCAGTTCTTC. Amino acids: CASSSPASGVSSYNEQFF.

With regard to this clonotype: At one end, the junction sequence differs from germline, possibly due to a read error. This chain joins TRBV19 and TRBJ1-1; D may be TRBD1 (5 bases). The CDR3 is 17 amino acids. Per the germline V gene, CDR1 is LNHDA and CDR2 is SQIVND (reference sequence). CDR3: CASSITPRAGKNTESFF. CDR3 bases: TGTGCCAGTAGTATCACCCCTCGGGCAGGGAAGAACACTGAATCTTTCTTT.

The chain is built from TRBV5-1 and TRBJ1-5; D is perhaps TRBD1 (5 bases). Germline CDR1 is SGHRS and CDR2 is YFSETQ. This CDR3 contains 15 residues. Trimming removed 1 base at V and 5 bases at J, with 13 bases between. CDR3: CASSLSSREDQPQHF. The CDR3 DNA reads as TGCGCCAGCAGCTTGTCTAGCAGGGAGGATCAGCCCCAGCATTTT.

The chain has TRBV7-6 and TRBJ2-1; D possibly corresponds to TRBD1 (5 bases). This CDR3 is 18 amino acids long. Trimming removed 5 bases from V and 0 bases from J, with 20 bases in between. CDR1 is SGHVS, CDR2 FNYEAQ, per germline. The CDR3 DNA follows: TGTGCCAGCAGCCCTCACCCGACAGTCCTAAGCTCCTACAATGAGCAGTTCTTC. This translates into CASSPHPTVLSSYNEQFF.

In regard to this clonotype: A single base separates this from a much larger clone, so it may be a read error. The V gene is TRBV9, the J gene TRBJ1-2; weak D call: TRBD1 (5 bases). Germline CDR1 is SGDLS and CDR2 is YYNGEE. This CDR3 has 13 amino acids. V lost 0 bases and J 2 bases, leaving 5 bases between the germline ends. The CDR3 nucleotides read TGTGCCAGCAGCGTAGAGGGGAACTATGGCTACACCTTC. It translates to CASSVEGNYGYTF.

This chain connects TRBV20-1 to TRBJ2-3; no definite D call. Trimming pared 5 bases from V and 4 bases from J, leaving 13 bases between. The CDR3 has 13 residues. Germline V gives CDR1 DFQATT, CDR2 SNEGSKA (reference sequence). The chain's CDR3 is CSAPLTPADTQYF. The CDR3, as DNA: TGCAGTGCTCCACTCACCCCCGCAGATACGCAGTATTTT.